This T cell receptor (beta chain) is from a study of cytomegalovirus exposure and HLA in healthy donors. The PCR was carried out with 60 Vbeta primers and 13 Jbeta primers. Libraries were prepared by immunoSEQ multiplex PCR; TCRdb keeps only in-frame clonotypes and omits some of them. The sample contains roughly 140,000 clones, approximately 82% of which appear only once. This CDR3 contains 17 residues. Germline V gene data show CDR1 as SGDLS and CDR2 as YYNGEE. The germline V and J ends were trimmed by 0 bases and 5 bases, with 18 bases remaining between them. The TCR comes from a woman between 50 and 59 years old in good health and CMV-seropositive. Sequencing was performed on PBMCs. The chain joins TRBV9 to TRBJ2-1; maybe TRBD1 (5 bases). The DNA for the CDR3 is TGTGCCAGCAGCGTAGCTCGAATCAGGGTTACACACAATGAGCAGTTCTTC. Translated: CASSVARIRVTHNEQFF.